This T cell receptor beta chain derives from a study of T-cell memory formation after mild COVID-19. Constant-segment-primed 5'RACE gave TCR alpha and TCR beta cDNA libraries with sample barcodes and UMIs. In TCRdb, the 5' RACE reads were re-called with MiXCR into one record per CDR3 protein. In the table there are 200,000 to 300,000 distinct CDR3 sequences, roughly a tenth of which are singletons. This clonotype was found a few times. The germline CDR1 and CDR2 sequences are LNHNV and YYDKDF (reference sequence). V dropped 0 bases and J dropped 1 base, with 5 bases sitting between them. CDR3 length equals 14 residues.

This sequence joins TRBV15 and TRBJ2-3; D ambiguous. The sequenced sample consisted of PBMCs or a T cell subset sorted from them (not recorded which). This sequence was found in a man aged 18 to 29 who had mild COVID-19 (a few samples of this study predate the infection). Cell type and time point are not known. CDR3 sequence (DNA): TGTGCCACCAGCAGAGATGTGGGCACAGATACGCAGTATTTT. It translates to CATSRDVGTDTQYF. Variable domain in full (rest from reference TRBV15 and TRBJ2-3): DAMVIQNPRYQVTQFGKPVTLSCSQTLNHNVMYWYQQKSSQAPKLLFHYYDKDFNNEADTPDNFQSRRPNTSFCFLDIRSPGLGDTAMYLCATSRDVGTDTQYFGPGTRLTVL.